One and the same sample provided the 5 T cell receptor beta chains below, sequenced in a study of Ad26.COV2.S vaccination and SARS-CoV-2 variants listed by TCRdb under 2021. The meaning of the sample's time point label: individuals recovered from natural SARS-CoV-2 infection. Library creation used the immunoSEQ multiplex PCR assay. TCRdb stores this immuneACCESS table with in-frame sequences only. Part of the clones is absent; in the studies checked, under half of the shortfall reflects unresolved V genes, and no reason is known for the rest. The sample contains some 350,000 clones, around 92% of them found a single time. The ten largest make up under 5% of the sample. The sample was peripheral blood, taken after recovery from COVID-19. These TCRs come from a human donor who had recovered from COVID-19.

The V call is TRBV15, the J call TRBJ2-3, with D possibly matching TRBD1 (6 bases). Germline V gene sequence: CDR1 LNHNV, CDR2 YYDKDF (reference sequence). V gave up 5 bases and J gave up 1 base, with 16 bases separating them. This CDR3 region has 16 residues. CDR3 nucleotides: TGTGCCACCAGCCATACGGACAGCGAAGGCACAGATACGCAGTATTTT. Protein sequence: CATSHTDSEGTDTQYF.

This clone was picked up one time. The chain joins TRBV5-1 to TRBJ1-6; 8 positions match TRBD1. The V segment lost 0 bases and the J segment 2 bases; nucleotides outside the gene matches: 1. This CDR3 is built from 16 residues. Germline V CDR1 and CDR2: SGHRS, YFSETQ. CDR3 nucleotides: TGCGCCAGCAGCTTGGGGACAGGGCCCTATAATTCACCCCTCCACTTT. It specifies CASSLGTGPYNSPLHF.

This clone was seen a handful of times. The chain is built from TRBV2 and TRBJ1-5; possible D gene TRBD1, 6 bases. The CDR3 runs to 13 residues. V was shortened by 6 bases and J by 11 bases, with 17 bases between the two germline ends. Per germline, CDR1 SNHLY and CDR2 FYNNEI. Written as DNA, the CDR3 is TGTGCCAGCAGAGAGGGGGGGTTAGCGTCCCAGCATTTT. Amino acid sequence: CASREGGLASQHF.

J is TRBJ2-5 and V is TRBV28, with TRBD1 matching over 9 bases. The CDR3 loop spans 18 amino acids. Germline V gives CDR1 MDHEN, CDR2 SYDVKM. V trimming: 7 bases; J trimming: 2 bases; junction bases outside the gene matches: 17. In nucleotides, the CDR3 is TGTGCCAGCAACGGATCCTCTCGACAGGGGGACCCTCAAGAGACCCAGTACTTC. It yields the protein CASNGSSRQGDPQETQYF.

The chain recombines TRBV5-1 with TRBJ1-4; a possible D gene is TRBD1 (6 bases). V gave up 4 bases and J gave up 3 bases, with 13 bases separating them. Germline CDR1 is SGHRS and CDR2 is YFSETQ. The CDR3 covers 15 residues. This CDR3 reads CASSLQGTPNEKLFF. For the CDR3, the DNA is TGCGCCAGCAGCCTACAGGGTACCCCTAATGAAAAACTGTTTTTT. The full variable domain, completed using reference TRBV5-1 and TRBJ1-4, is KAGVTQTPRYLIKTRGQQVTLSCSPISGHRSVSWYQQTPGQGLQFLFEYFSETQRNKGNFPGRFSGRQFSNSRSEMNVSTLELGDSALYLCASSLQGTPNEKLFFGSGTQLSVL.